This TCR beta chain emerged from a study of T cells in narcolepsy. The wider study: Healthy controls were enrolled alongside patients with narcolepsy type 1 or type 2.

The table lists this clone with a count of one. The antigen remains undetermined. Distinct nucleotide sequences in the sample also encode this CDR3. Findings of the study overall: Autoreactive HCRT-specific and TRIB2-specific clonotypes were marked in same-patient CSF-versus-blood CD4+ comparisons. Healthy controls reportedly lacked the autoreactive clonotypes serially found in patients' blood.

Germline loops: CDR1 LGHNA, CDR2 YSLEER. CDR3 length: 16 residues. Trimming shortened V by 0 bases and J by 1 base, and 12 bases separated the two germline ends. Assay used: immunoSEQ multiplex PCR; TCRdb lists only in-frame clones, some missing. This sample carries under 25,000 clones, approximately 84% of them seen once, and the ten largest clones take 1.3%. The chain employs TRBV4-3 and TRBJ1-1; tentative D call: TRBD1 (5 bases). Sequenced material: CD45RA- memory CD4+ T cells from PBMCs. This TCR derives from a human donor with narcolepsy. In nucleotides, the CDR3 is TGCGCCAGCAGCCAAGATCCCGGGAGGGGGAACACTGAAGCTTTCTTT. It specifies CASSQDPGRGNTEAFF.